One sample yielded the 3 T cell receptor beta chains listed below, sequenced in a study of PD-1 blockade in classical Hodgkin lymphoma. Described time point: cycle 4 day 1 (C4D1), after more than five weeks of nivolumab. Every patient had relapsed following autologous stem cell transplantation, and cohorts differed in brentuximab vedotin exposure. Sequencing was performed with immunoSEQ multiplex PCR; in TCRdb, only in-frame clones are kept and a portion is missing. The data hold roughly 100,000 clones, with approximately 90% observed a single time. The sample consisted of peripheral blood mononuclear cells (PBMCs), taken before the fourth cycle of nivolumab. The source of these receptors is a human donor with classical Hodgkin lymphoma.

About this clone itself: Other DNA sequences from this sample encode an identical CDR3 as well. J is TRBJ2-7 and V is TRBV11-2; D might be TRBD1 (6 bases). V was shortened by 0 bases and J by 2 bases, with 11 bases between the two germline ends. The CDR3 extends over 15 amino acids. The V gene's germline CDR1 is SGHAT and CDR2 FQNNGV. The CDR3 sequence: CASSLDGQGTYEQYF. The CDR3 DNA sequence: TGTGCCAGCAGCTTAGATGGGCAGGGGACCTACGAGCAGTACTTC.

The V and J genes are TRBV5-6 and TRBJ1-2, with TRBD1 identical over 8 bases. Germline lookup yields CDR1 SGHDT and CDR2 YYEEEE. The V and J ends lost 0 bases and 8 bases, in that order; junction bases with no gene match: 9. This CDR3 spans 15 amino acids. The CDR3 reads CASSLGDRGSRGYTF. CDR3 sequence (DNA): TGTGCCAGCAGCTTGGGAGACAGGGGAAGTCGGGGCTACACCTTC.

The chain couples TRBV30 to TRBJ2-5; tentative D call: TRBD1 (5 bases). Trimming removed 0 bases from V and 4 bases from J, with 9 bases in between. CDR1 is GTSNPN and CDR2 is SVGIG in the germline V gene (reference sequence). This CDR3 is 13 amino acids long. The CDR3 DNA follows: TGTGCCTGGAGTGTAAAACAGGTAGAGACCCAGTACTTC. This sequence encodes CAWSVKQVETQYF.